This T cell receptor (beta chain) was obtained from a study of CD8 T cells in Susac syndrome. Reverse transcription of roughly 0.45 to 1 ug RNA used random hexamers. One entry per CDR3 protein, called by TCRdb with MiXCR from the immunoSEQ multiplex PCR reads. The sample yields about 120,000 distinct CDR3 sequences, 96% seen once. The germline V gene encodes CDR1 SQVTM and CDR2 ANQGSEA. The CDR3 length is 11 residues. Trimming cost V 6 bases and J 7 bases, with 10 bases left between them. The sequencing sample was made of CD4+ T cells from PBMCs. This chain uses TRBV29-1 with TRBJ2-1; no clear D. The sequence derives from a human donor with Susac syndrome. CDR3 sequence reads: CSVGNLNEQFF. The CDR3 bases are TGCAGCGTGGGGAACCTAAATGAGCAGTTCTTC.